Listed below are T cell receptor beta chains from one sample, sequenced in a study of tumor-infiltrating lymphocytes in primary liver carcinoma. Each CDR3 protein gets one entry after TCRdb re-called the multiplex PCR reads with MiXCR. The sample lists about 120,000 distinct CDR3 sequences; nearly 70% were seen once. The sample was tumor-adjacent normal liver tissue. The source of these receptors is a woman aged 55-69 years with primary liver carcinoma and hepatitis B virus infection. CDR3s leave out the opening cysteine and the closing phenylalanine or tryptophan.

cdr3_aa	v_call
ASSPGSFSGANVLT	TRBV18
SARDLVTARNQPQY	TRBV20-1
ASNSHLGQIYEQY	TRBV11-2
ASSPRTSENHETQY	TRBV7-9
SFVGDPPGEQF	TRBV29-1
ASSSRREALAAETQY	TRBV28
ASNSLGGELLSGNTIY	TRBV4-1
ASSLPGLAGYTGELF	TRBV5-6
ASSQDYTVELF	TRBV4-2
AISPGQGLRSGELF	TRBV10-3
PLRRLAGGRHEQF	TRBV30
ASSSQGGYKNIQY	TRBV12-3/TRBV12-4
AISESTWRSADTQY	TRBV10-3
ASSLVNSRTTDTEY	TRBV11-1
SSRQNWDQPQH	TRBV28
ASSEIRGRGNEQF	TRBV6-1
ASSPTLLAGGPREQF	TRBV25-1
ARLSNRGTYEQY	TRBV12-3/TRBV12-4
ASSLGRQGGDEKLF	TRBV5-4
TSSIRLGRTDTQY	TRBV11-2
AWSVPGASSYEQY	TRBV30